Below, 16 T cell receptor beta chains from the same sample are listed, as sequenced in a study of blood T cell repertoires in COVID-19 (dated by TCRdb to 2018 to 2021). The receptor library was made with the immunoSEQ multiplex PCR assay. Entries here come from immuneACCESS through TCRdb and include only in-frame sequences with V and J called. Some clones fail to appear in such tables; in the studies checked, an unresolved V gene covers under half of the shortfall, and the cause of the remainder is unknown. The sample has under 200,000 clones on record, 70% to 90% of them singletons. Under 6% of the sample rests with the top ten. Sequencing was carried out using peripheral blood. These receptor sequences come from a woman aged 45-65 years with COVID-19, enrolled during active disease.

CDR3 in DNA: TGTGCAACGGACAGATTCACCGGGGAGCTGTTTTTT. Protein product: CATDRFTGELFF. The chain couples TRBV28 to TRBJ2-2, with D possibly TRBD1 on 6 matching bases. The CDR3 has 12 amino acids. Per the germline V gene, CDR1 is MDHEN and CDR2 is SYDVKM.

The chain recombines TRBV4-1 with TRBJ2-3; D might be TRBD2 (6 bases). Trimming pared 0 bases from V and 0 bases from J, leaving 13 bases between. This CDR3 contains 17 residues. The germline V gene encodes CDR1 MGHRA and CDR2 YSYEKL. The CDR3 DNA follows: TGCGCCAGCAGCCAAGAAGGAGGGGCGCGAAGCACAGATACGCAGTATTTT. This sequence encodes CASSQEGGARSTDTQYF.

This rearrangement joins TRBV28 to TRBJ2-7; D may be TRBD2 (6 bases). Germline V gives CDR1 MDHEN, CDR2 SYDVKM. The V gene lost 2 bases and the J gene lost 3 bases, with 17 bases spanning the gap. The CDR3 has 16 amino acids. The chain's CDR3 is CASSLIPSRGVYEQYF. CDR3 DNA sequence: TGTGCCAGCAGTTTAATTCCCTCGCGGGGCGTCTACGAGCAGTACTTC.

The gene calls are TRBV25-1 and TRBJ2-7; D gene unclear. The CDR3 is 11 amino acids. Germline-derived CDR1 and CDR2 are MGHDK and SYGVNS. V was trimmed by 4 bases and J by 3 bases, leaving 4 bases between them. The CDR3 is CASSVIYEQYF. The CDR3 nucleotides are TGTGCCAGCAGTGTCATCTACGAGCAGTACTTC.

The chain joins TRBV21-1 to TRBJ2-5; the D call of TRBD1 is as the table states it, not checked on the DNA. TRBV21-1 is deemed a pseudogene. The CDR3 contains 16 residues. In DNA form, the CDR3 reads TGTGCCAGCAGCCTATGGACAGGGGAATTTCAAGAGACCCAGTACTTC. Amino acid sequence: CASSLWTGEFQETQYF.

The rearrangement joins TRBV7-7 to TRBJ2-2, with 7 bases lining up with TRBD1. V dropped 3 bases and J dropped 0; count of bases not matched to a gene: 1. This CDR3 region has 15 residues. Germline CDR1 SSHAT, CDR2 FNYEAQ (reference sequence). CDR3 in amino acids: CASSLDRTNTGELFF. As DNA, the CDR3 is TGTGCCAGCAGCTTGGACAGGACGAACACCGGGGAGCTGTTTTTT.

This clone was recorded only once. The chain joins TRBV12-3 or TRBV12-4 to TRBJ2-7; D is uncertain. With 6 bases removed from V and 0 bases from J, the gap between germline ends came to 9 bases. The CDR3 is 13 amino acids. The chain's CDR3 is CASRSPSSYEQYF. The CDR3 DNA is TGTGCCAGCAGATCTCCTAGCTCCTACGAGCAGTACTTC.

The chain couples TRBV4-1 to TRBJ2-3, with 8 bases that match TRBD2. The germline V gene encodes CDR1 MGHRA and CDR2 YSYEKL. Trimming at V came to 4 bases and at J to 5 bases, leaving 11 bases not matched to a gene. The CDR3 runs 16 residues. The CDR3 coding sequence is TGCGCCAGCAGCCTGGGTACGGGGGGGAGGGGAGATACGCAGTATTTT. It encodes CASSLGTGGRGDTQYF.

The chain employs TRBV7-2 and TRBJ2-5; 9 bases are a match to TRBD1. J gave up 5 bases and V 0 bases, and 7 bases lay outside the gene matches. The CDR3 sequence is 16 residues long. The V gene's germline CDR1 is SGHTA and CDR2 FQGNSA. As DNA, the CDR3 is TGTGCCAGCAGCTTAGCCCCACAGGGGGCAGGGGAGACCCAGTACTTC. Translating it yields CASSLAPQGAGETQYF.

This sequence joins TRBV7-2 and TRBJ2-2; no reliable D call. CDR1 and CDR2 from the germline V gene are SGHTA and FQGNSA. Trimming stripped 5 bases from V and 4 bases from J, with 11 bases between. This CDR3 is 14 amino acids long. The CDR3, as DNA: TGTGCCAGCAGCACCCTAGTTTCCACCGGGGAGCTGTTTTTT. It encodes CASSTLVSTGELFF.

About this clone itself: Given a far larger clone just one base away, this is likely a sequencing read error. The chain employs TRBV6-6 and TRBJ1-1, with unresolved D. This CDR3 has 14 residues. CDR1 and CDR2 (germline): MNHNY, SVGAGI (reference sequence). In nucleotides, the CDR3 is TGTGGCAGCAGTTACGCGGAGGGGAACACTGAAGCTTTCTTT. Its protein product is CGSSYAEGNTEAFF.

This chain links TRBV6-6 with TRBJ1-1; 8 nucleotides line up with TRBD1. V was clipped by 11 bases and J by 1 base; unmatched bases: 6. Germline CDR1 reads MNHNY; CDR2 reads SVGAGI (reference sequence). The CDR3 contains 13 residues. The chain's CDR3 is CACRQGTNTEAFF. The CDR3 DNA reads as TGTGCCTGTAGACAGGGGACGAACACTGAAGCTTTCTTT.

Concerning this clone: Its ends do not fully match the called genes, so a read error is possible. The CDR3 reads CASSSKWAAYF. CDR3 coding DNA: TGTGCCAGCAGTTCGAAATGGGCAGCCTACTTC. V gene TRBV28 combines with J gene TRBJ1-2; D uncertain. This CDR3 has 11 residues. CDR1 and CDR2 (germline): MDHEN, SYDVKM.

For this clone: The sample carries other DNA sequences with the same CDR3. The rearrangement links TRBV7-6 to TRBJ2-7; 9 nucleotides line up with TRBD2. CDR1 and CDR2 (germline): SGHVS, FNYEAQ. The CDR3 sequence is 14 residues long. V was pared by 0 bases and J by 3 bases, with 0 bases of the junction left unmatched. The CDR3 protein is CASSLASGGYEQYF. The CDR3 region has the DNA TGTGCCAGCAGCTTAGCTAGCGGGGGCTACGAGCAGTACTTC.

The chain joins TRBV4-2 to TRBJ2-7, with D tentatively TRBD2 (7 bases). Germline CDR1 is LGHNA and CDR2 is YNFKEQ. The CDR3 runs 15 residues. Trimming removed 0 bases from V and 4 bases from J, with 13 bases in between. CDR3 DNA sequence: TGTGCCAGCAGCCAAGAACTGGGGGGGACATACGAGCAGTACTTC. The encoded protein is CASSQELGGTYEQYF.

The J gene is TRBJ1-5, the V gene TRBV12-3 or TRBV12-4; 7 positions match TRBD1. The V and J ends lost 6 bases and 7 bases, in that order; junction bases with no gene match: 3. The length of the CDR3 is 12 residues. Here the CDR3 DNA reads TGTGCCAGCAGGCAGGGGGGACAGCCCCAGCATTTT. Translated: CASRQGGQPQHF.